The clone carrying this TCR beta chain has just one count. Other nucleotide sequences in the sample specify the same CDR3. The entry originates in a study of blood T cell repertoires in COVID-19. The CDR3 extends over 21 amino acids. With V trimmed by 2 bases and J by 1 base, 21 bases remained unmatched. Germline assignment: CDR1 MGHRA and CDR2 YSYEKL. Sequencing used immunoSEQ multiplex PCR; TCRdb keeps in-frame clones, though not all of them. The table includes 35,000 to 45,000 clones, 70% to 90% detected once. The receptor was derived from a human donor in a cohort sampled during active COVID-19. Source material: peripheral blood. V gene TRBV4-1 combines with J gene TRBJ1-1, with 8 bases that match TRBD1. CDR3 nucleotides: TGCGCCAGCAGCCAAACCGGGACAGGAGATGGTCGGTTACCTGGGAACACTGAAGCTTTCTTT. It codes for CASSQTGTGDGRLPGNTEAFF.